A single sample gave rise to the 29 T cell receptor beta chains below, sequenced in a study of Ad26.COV2.S vaccination and SARS-CoV-2 variants. Treatment specified: approximately 18 received Ad26.COV2.S at low or high dose, single or two shots; five or six received placebo; per-sample allocation not given. Collection of the samples took place on day 63 after the first injection of vaccine or placebo. Produced via immunoSEQ multiplex PCR; TCRdb's table is partial and in-frame only. The table records 300,000 to 350,000 clones, 90% of them present only once. The sequences come from peripheral blood, collected in a trial of Ad26.COV2.S vaccine versus placebo. The receptors derive from a person between 18 and 59 years old who received the Ad26.COV2.S COVID-19 vaccine or a placebo.

The chain has TRBV4-1 and TRBJ1-5; D unresolved. The CDR3 has 15 residues. With 3 bases removed from V and 4 bases from J, the gap between germline ends came to 13 bases. The germline V gene encodes CDR1 MGHRA and CDR2 YSYEKL. DNA of the CDR3: TGCGCCAGCAGCCAGACGAAGAACAAAAATCAGCCCCAGCATTTT. This codes for CASSQTKNKNQPQHF.

For this clone: The same CDR3 is also encoded by other DNA sequences in this sample. The genes are TRBV18 and TRBJ1-1; D perhaps matches TRBD1 (5 bases). Germline V lookup: CDR1 KGHSH, CDR2 LQKENI. The V gene lost 1 base and the J gene lost 7 bases, with 7 bases spanning the gap. CDR3 size: 12 residues. The CDR3 DNA reads TGTGCCAGCTCACCACAGGGGATTGAAGCTTTCTTT. This gives the protein CASSPQGIEAFF.

The gene calls are TRBV5-6 and TRBJ1-6; the D is unclear. CDR3 length: 15 amino acids. In germline, CDR1 is SGHDT, CDR2 YYEEEE. Deletions cut 1 base from V and 8 bases from J, with 13 bases between. In DNA, the CDR3 is TGTGCCAGCAGCTTGCCCGCCGGGCTGGATTCACCCCTCCACTTT. It is translated as CASSLPAGLDSPLHF.

This sequence joins TRBV19 and TRBJ2-1; 8 positions agree with TRBD2. Per germline, CDR1 LNHDA and CDR2 SQIVND (reference sequence). The CDR3 runs to 11 residues. V lost 5 bases to trimming and J lost 13 bases; unmatched junction nucleotides: 4. CDR3 amino acids: CASSFSGEQFF. DNA for the CDR3: TGTGCCAGTAGTTTTAGCGGGGAACAGTTCTTC.

The rearrangement joins TRBV30 to TRBJ2-1, with 8 nucleotides matching TRBD2. The CDR3 is 15 amino acids. The V gene's germline CDR1 is GTSNPN and CDR2 SVGIG (reference sequence). V dropped 0 bases and J dropped 7; count of bases not matched to a gene: 8. The CDR3 here is CAWSVGVAGTNEQFF. As DNA, the CDR3 is TGTGCCTGGAGTGTAGGGGTAGCGGGGACAAATGAGCAGTTCTTC. The full variable domain, rest sourced from reference TRBV30 and TRBJ2-1, is SQTIHQWPATLVQPVGSPLSLECTVEGTSNPNLYWYRQAAGRGLQLLFYSVGIGQISSEVPQNLSASRPQDRQFILSSKKLLLSDSGFYLCAWSVGVAGTNEQFFGPGTRLTVL.

In this sample, this clone turned up a few times. This rearrangement joins TRBV7-2 to TRBJ2-7; D unresolved. V lost 1 base and J lost 5, with 9 bases in between. The germline gives CDR1 SGHTA, CDR2 FQGNSA. The CDR3 has 13 amino acids. Here the CDR3 reads CASSLGPANEQYF. CDR3 coding DNA: TGTGCCAGCAGCTTAGGGCCGGCCAACGAGCAGTACTTC.

This chain connects TRBV6-5 to TRBJ2-5, with D perhaps TRBD2 (6 bases). The V gene's germline CDR1 is MNHEY and CDR2 SVGAGI. CDR3 length: 11 amino acids. V lost 11 bases and J lost 2, with 9 bases in between. The CDR3 sequence is CAAGGQETQYF. The CDR3 nucleotides are TGTGCCGCCGGGGGACAAGAGACCCAGTACTTC.

The rearrangement joins TRBV7-9 to TRBJ1-6, with a tentative D call TRBD1 (5 bases). V lost 4 bases and J lost 5, with 15 bases in between. CDR3 length: 16 residues. Per the germline V gene, CDR1 is SEHNR and CDR2 is FQNEAQ (reference sequence). Written as DNA, the CDR3 is TGTGCCAGCAGCTCCCGACAGCCCGGACATAATTCACCCCTCCACTTT. Its translation: CASSSRQPGHNSPLHF.

The V gene is TRBV6-2 or TRBV6-3, the J gene TRBJ1-1, with 8 positions matching TRBD1. This CDR3 is built from 17 residues. CDR1 and CDR2 from the germline V gene are MNHEY and SVGEGT. The J segment lost 2 bases and the V segment lost 6 bases, leaving 14 bases of the junction unmatched. The CDR3 protein is CASSRGRGPLSNTEAFF. For the CDR3, the DNA is TGTGCCAGCAGCAGGGGCAGGGGGCCCCTATCCAACACTGAAGCTTTCTTT.

This clone was seen just once. The rearrangement uses TRBV5-1 and TRBJ1-5, with D perhaps matching TRBD1 (5 bases). Germline V gene sequence: CDR1 SGHRS, CDR2 YFSETQ. This CDR3 is built from 16 residues. With 0 bases removed from V and 3 bases from J, the gap between germline ends came to 13 bases. CDR3 nucleotide sequence: TGCGCCAGCAGCTTGGTTGGTCGCAGGGTCAATCAGCCCCAGCATTTT. Translating it yields CASSLVGRRVNQPQHF. Using reference TRBV5-1 and TRBJ1-5 for the parts outside the CDR3, the full variable domain is KAGVTQTPRYLIKTRGQQVTLSCSPISGHRSVSWYQQTPGQGLQFLFEYFSETQRNKGNFPGRFSGRQFSNSRSEMNVSTLELGDSALYLCASSLVGRRVNQPQHFGDGTRLSIL.

V usage is TRBV6-5 and J usage is TRBJ1-2, with D tentatively TRBD1 (5 bases). This CDR3 spans 14 amino acids. Trimming removed 5 bases from V and 0 bases from J, with 10 bases in between. Per germline, CDR1 MNHEY and CDR2 SVGAGI. The CDR3 region is CASSPDSSNYGYTF. Written as DNA, the CDR3 is TGTGCCAGCAGTCCCGACAGTTCTAACTATGGCTACACCTTC.

The chain uses TRBV24-1 and TRBJ1-2; D ambiguous. Trimming shortened V by 3 bases and J by 2 bases, and 24 bases separated the two germline ends. The CDR3 is made up of 19 amino acids. The germline CDR1 and CDR2 sequences are KGHDR and SFDVKD. The CDR3 sequence: CATSDHPLKPGIFNYGYTF. As DNA, the CDR3 is TGTGCCACCAGTGATCACCCCTTGAAACCCGGGATATTCAACTATGGCTACACCTTC.

The J gene is TRBJ2-7, the V gene TRBV6-2 or TRBV6-3; no firm D call. V shed 2 bases and J shed 4 bases, with 9 bases lying between them. The CDR3 has 13 amino acids. Germline V gives CDR1 MNHEY, CDR2 SVGEGT. The CDR3: CASSYGQRYEQYF. The CDR3 coding sequence is TGTGCCAGCAGTTACGGTCAAAGGTACGAGCAGTACTTC.

The gene calls are TRBV7-2 and TRBJ2-3; D may correspond to TRBD1 or TRBD2 (5 bases each). The CDR3 totals 15 residues. Per the germline V gene, CDR1 is SGHTA and CDR2 is FQGNSA. V was shortened by 6 bases and J by 0 bases, with 13 bases between the two germline ends. DNA for the CDR3: TGTGCCAGCAGACGTGGGACGGGGAGCACAGATACGCAGTATTTT. It yields the protein CASRRGTGSTDTQYF.

The chain couples TRBV5-4 to TRBJ1-1, with D possibly TRBD1 on 5 matching bases. V shed 4 bases and J shed 0 bases, with 16 bases lying between them. The CDR3 loop spans 16 amino acids. Germline V gene lookup returns CDR1 SGHNT and CDR2 YYREEE (reference sequence). CDR3 sequence: CASSPTWGGMNTEAFF. As DNA, the CDR3 is TGTGCCAGCAGCCCAACTTGGGGGGGTATGAACACTGAAGCTTTCTTT. Full variable domain (remainder filled in from reference TRBV5-4 and TRBJ1-1): ETGVTQSPTHLIKTRGQQVTLRCSSQSGHNTVSWYQQALGQGPQFIFQYYREEENGRGNFPPRFSGLQFPNYSSELNVNALELDDSALYLCASSPTWGGMNTEAFFGQGTRLTVV.

The chain uses TRBV7-2 and TRBJ1-1; D unresolved. V lost 0 bases to trimming and J lost 1 base, with 9 bases between them. The CDR3 consists of 15 residues. Per germline, CDR1 SGHTA and CDR2 FQGNSA. The CDR3 sequence: CASSLAWGSNTEAFF. The CDR3 DNA reads as TGTGCCAGCAGCTTAGCTTGGGGTTCGAACACTGAAGCTTTCTTT. Combining the CDR3 with reference TRBV7-2 and TRBJ1-1 gives the whole variable domain GAGVSQSPSNKVTEKGKDVELRCDPISGHTALYWYRQSLGQGLEFLIYFQGNSAPDKSGLPSDRFSAERTGGSVSTLTIQRTQQEDSAVYLCASSLAWGSNTEAFFGQGTRLTVV.

V usage is TRBV9 and J usage is TRBJ2-2; TRBD2 matches at 7 bases. Trimming cost V 6 bases and J 0 bases; bases outside gene matches: 5. This CDR3 is 15 amino acids long. Germline CDR1 SGDLS, CDR2 YYNGEE. CDR3 DNA: TGTGCCAGCAATCAAGCGGGACCGAACACCGGGGAGCTGTTTTTT. Translated, it gives CASNQAGPNTGELFF.

The chain carries TRBV7-2 and TRBJ1-1, with D maybe TRBD1 (5 bases). Deletions cut 9 bases from V and 6 bases from J, with 17 bases between. Germline values: CDR1 SGHTA, CDR2 FQGNSA. The CDR3 has 13 amino acids. The CDR3 here is CASMTEPDAEAFF. DNA of the CDR3: TGTGCCAGTATGACAGAGCCCGACGCTGAAGCTTTCTTT.

This chain's CDR3 is CASSVGRTGGGYTF. In nucleotides, the CDR3 is TGTGCCAGCAGCGTAGGTAGGACGGGAGGCGGCTACACCTTC. This chain links TRBV9 with TRBJ1-2, with no clear D. The CDR3 is 14 residues long. Per the germline V gene, CDR1 is SGDLS and CDR2 is YYNGEE. The germline V and J ends were trimmed by 0 bases and 8 bases, with 14 bases remaining between them.

The genes are TRBV15 and TRBJ1-1; D is undetermined. The ends were cut back, 4 bases at V and 5 bases at J, with 14 bases in the middle. Germline V lookup: CDR1 LNHNV, CDR2 YYDKDF (reference sequence). This CDR3 is built from 14 residues. CDR3 protein: CATSTNRLGTEAFF. CDR3 in DNA: TGTGCCACCAGCACCAACAGACTGGGAACTGAAGCTTTCTTT.

CDR3 in amino acids: CASSIDMGGRLYGYTF. The CDR3 DNA sequence: TGTGCCAGTAGTATAGATATGGGGGGCCGGTTGTATGGCTACACCTTC. The chain has TRBV19 and TRBJ1-2, with a possible D match to TRBD1 (6 bases). CDR3 length: 16 amino acids. The ends were cut back, 0 bases at V and 5 bases at J, with 16 bases in the middle. Germline V gives CDR1 LNHDA, CDR2 SQIVND (reference sequence).

The V call is TRBV7-9, the J call TRBJ1-2; D possibly corresponds to TRBD1 (5 bases). The CDR3 sequence is 13 residues long. Trimming removed 1 base from V and 4 bases from J, with 7 bases in between. Germline V gene lookup returns CDR1 SEHNR and CDR2 FQNEAQ (reference sequence). The CDR3 DNA is TGTGCCAGCAGCTTAGGCCAGGGCTATGGCTACACCTTC. Protein sequence: CASSLGQGYGYTF.

The V call is TRBV2, the J call TRBJ2-5, with 7 bases identical to TRBD2. V lost 6 bases, J lost 5 bases, and 6 bases stayed unmatched. The germline V gene encodes CDR1 SNHLY and CDR2 FYNNEI. CDR3 size: 13 residues. CDR3 loop: CASSRAGRETQYF. DNA for the CDR3: TGTGCCAGCAGCCGAGCCGGGAGGGAGACCCAGTACTTC.

The chain carries TRBV7-2 and TRBJ1-6, with 8 nucleotides matching TRBD1. The V gene's germline CDR1 is SGHTA and CDR2 FQGNSA. Trimming took 1 base from V and 11 from J; bases not matched to a gene: 4. The CDR3 runs 14 residues. The CDR3 coding sequence is TGTGCCAGCAGCTTAGGGGCAGGGGGCCCACCCCTCCACTTT. Translating it yields CASSLGAGGPPLHF. Looking up the rest from reference TRBV7-2 and TRBJ1-6 gives the full variable domain: GAGVSQSPSNKVTEKGKDVELRCDPISGHTALYWYRQSLGQGLEFLIYFQGNSAPDKSGLPSDRFSAERTGGSVSTLTIQRTQQEDSAVYLCASSLGAGGPPLHFGNGTRLTVT.

This clone was detected only a few times. This chain joins TRBV7-9 and TRBJ1-4; D is unresolved. The V gene's germline CDR1 is SEHNR and CDR2 FQNEAQ (reference sequence). This CDR3 is 15 amino acids long. Trimming took 2 bases from V and 6 from J, leaving 13 bases between them. CDR3 sequence reads: CASSLPAGRDEKLFF. The DNA for the CDR3 is TGTGCCAGCAGCTTACCGGCAGGACGGGATGAAAAACTGTTTTTT.

The chain employs TRBV7-8 and TRBJ1-1, with D perhaps matching TRBD1 (5 bases). Germline CDR1 is SGHVS and CDR2 is FQNEAQ. The CDR3 totals 15 residues. Trimming stripped 0 bases from V and 10 bases from J, with 18 bases between. The DNA for the CDR3 is TGTGCCAGCAGCTTAGCGGGGCAGGTTTCAACGGGAGCTTTCTTT. This gives the protein CASSLAGQVSTGAFF.

This rearrangement joins TRBV4-1 to TRBJ2-1, with 7 bases that match TRBD1. The CDR3 totals 17 residues. Germline assignment: CDR1 MGHRA and CDR2 YSYEKL. Trimming at V came to 5 bases and at J to 1 base, leaving 11 bases not matched to a gene. This CDR3 reads CASSTRDSSSSYNEQFF. The DNA of the CDR3 is TGCGCCAGCAGCACCCGGGACAGCTCATCTTCCTACAATGAGCAGTTCTTC.

This clone was found once. V and J are TRBV7-6 and TRBJ2-3; D gene unclear. CDR1 SGHVS and CDR2 FNYEAQ come from the germline V gene. The CDR3 runs 12 residues. Trimming left V 5 bases short and J 1 base short, with 4 bases between. The CDR3 sequence: CASSHGTDTQYF. CDR3 in DNA: TGTGCCAGCAGCCATGGCACAGATACGCAGTATTTT. Filled out from reference TRBV7-6 and TRBJ2-3, the complete variable domain reads GAGVSQSPRYKVTKRGQDVALRCDPISGHVSLYWYRQALGQGPEFLTYFNYEAQQDKSGLPNDRFSAERPEGSISTLTIQRTEQRDSAMYRCASSHGTDTQYFGPGTRLTVL.

The chain joins TRBV4-3 to TRBJ2-3; perhaps TRBD2 as D (6 bases). Germline CDR1 LGHNA, CDR2 YSLEER. The CDR3 length is 13 residues. Trimming cost V 3 bases and J 5 bases, with 9 bases left between them. The CDR3 sequence is CASSHLSGDTQYF. CDR3 nucleotide sequence: TGCGCCAGCAGCCACCTTAGCGGAGATACGCAGTATTTT.